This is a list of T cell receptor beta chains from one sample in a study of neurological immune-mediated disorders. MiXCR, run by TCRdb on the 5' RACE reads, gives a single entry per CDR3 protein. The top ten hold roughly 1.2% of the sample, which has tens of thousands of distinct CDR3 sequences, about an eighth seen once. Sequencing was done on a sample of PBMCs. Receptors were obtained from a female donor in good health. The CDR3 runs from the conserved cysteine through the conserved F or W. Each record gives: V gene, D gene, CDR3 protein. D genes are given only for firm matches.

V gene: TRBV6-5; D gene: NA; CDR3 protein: CASSSLSGYTF
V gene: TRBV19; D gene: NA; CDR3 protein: CASSINGGDGDTQYF
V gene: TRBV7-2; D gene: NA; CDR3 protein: CASSVDAWTVNTWELFF
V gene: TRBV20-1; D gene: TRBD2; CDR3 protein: CSAENGLAGETNEQFF
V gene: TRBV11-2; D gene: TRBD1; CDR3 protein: CASSLSATGTYEQYF
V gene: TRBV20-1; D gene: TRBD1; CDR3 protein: CSASWDRGSGYTF
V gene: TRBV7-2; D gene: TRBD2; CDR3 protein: CASSFVTSGRLNEQFF
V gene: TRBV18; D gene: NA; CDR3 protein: CASHGWGLEQYF
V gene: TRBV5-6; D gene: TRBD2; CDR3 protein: CASSPGGRVPTGDLLF
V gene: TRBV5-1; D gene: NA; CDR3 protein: CASSTGPRPDNEQFF
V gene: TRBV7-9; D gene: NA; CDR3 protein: CASSRHGVSETQYF
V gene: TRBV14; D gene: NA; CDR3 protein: CASSHKRNTEAFF
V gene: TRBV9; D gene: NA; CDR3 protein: CASSPRDTSQPQHF
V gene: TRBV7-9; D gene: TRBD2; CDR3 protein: CASSLVISGSTDTQYF
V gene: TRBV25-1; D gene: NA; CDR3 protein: CASGRDQSTEAFF
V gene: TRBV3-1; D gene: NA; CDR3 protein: CASSSRPPLGENLFF
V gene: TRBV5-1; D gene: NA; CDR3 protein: CASSLNPGSTNEKLFF
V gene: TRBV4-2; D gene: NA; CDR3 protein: CASSQVQGSSGELFF
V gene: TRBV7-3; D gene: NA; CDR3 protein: CASSLTTGAGTEAFF
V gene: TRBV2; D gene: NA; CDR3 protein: CASTIRNTDTQYF
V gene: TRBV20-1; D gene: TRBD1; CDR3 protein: CSARQGAAGYTF
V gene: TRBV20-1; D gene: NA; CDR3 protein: CSAGQKNEQFF
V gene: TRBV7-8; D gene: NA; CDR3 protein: CASYKEIPGFTLSEGYTF
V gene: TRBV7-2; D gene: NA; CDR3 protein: CASSFSIGLNNEQFF
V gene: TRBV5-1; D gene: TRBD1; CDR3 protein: CASSLSGTATSGANVLTF
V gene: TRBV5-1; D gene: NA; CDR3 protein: CASSLANWEDTQYF
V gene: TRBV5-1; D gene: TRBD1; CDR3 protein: CASSLGQGQPQHF
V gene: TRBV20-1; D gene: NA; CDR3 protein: CSAWTLYGGYTF
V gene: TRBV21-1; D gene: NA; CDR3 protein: CAGQDTQYF
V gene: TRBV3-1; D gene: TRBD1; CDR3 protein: CASSQSGTGPYGYTF
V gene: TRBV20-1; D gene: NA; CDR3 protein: CSVPETSLETQYF
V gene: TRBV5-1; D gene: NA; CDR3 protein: CASSLEGKGGYTF
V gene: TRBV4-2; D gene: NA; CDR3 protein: CASSQDWAGPRSPLHF
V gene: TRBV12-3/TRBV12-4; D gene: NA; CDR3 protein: CASSLAGDQPQHF
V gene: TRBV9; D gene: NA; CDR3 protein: CASSVPYIGELFF
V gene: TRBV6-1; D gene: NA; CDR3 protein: CASSPSRYGYTF
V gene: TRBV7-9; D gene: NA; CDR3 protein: CASSHSLNEQFF
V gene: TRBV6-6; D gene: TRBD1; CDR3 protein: CASSYQGAVNEKLFF
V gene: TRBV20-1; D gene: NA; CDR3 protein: CSASGGGPYGYTF
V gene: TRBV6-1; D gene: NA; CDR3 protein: CASSERRTDTQYF
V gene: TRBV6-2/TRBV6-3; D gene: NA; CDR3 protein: CASSYTQAGTQYF
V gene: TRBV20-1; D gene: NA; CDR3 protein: CSARDTNTGELFF
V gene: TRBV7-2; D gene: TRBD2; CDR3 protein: CASSFLGRGGLASHPRDNEQFF
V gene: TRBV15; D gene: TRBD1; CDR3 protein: CATSRGDRDQPQHF
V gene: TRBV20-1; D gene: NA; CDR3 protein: CSARGYGGGNEKLFF
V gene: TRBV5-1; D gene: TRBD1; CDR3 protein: CASSLTRTGGGSTEAFF
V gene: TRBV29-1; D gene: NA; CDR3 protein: CSVERSYEQYF
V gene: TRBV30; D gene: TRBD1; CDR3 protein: CAWSATRGTGTDTQYF
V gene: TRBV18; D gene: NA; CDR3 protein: CASSPNTGNNQAQHF
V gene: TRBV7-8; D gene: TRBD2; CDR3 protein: CASSPSGRGWGYNEQFF
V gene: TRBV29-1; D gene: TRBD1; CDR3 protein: CSVGDRGGTEAFF
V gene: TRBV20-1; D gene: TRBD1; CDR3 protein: CSATGGQETQYF
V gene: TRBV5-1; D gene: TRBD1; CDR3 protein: CASSPGQGSYEQYF
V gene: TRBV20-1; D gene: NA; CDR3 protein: CSARGREGSEAFF
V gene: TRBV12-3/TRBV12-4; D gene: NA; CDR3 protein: CASSSLNEQFF
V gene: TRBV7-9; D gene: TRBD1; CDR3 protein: CASSSRSTGGNSYEQYF
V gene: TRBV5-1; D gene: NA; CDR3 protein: CASSLNGEANSPLHF
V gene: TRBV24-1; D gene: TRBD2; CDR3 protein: CATSTGTSGCSGEQFF
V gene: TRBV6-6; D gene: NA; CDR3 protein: CASSLGGGEQFF